The 31 T cell receptor beta chains reported below all come from one sample, sequenced in a study of blood T cell repertoires in COVID-19. The protocol was immunoSEQ multiplex PCR, while the TCRdb copy is restricted to in-frame clones and leaves out a portion. The repertoire holds under 300,000 clones, with around 81% as singletons. Source material: peripheral blood. The receptors stem from a woman aged 55-69 years with active or convalescent COVID-19.

The CDR3: CARGTSGGSYEQYF. The DNA for the CDR3 is TGTGCCCGGGGGACTAGCGGGGGCTCCTACGAGCAGTACTTC. This chain joins TRBV30 and TRBJ2-7; 14 positions match TRBD2. V was clipped by 8 bases and J by 0 bases; unmatched bases: 3. CDR3 length: 14 residues. Germline loops: CDR1 GTSNPN, CDR2 SVGIG (reference sequence).

This chain uses TRBV7-9 with TRBJ1-2; TRBD1 matches at 9 bases. J gave up 2 bases and V 6 bases, and 7 bases lay outside the gene matches. Germline V CDR1 and CDR2: SEHNR, FQNEAQ (reference sequence). CDR3 length equals 15 residues. The CDR3 protein is CASSPPGQGNYGYTF. CDR3 DNA: TGTGCCAGCAGTCCGCCGGGACAGGGAAACTATGGCTACACCTTC. The full variable domain, its missing parts supplied by reference TRBV7-9 and TRBJ1-2, is DTGVSQNPRHKITKRGQNVTFRCDPISEHNRLYWYRQTLGQGPEFLTYFQNEAQLEKSRLLSDRFSAERPKGSFSTLEIQRTEQGDSAMYLCASSPPGQGNYGYTFGSGTRLTVV.

The V gene is TRBV19, the J gene TRBJ1-1; D is uncertain. The germline V gene encodes CDR1 LNHDA and CDR2 SQIVND (reference sequence). This CDR3 contains 16 residues. V gave up 4 bases and J gave up 1 base, with 16 bases separating them. Here the CDR3 DNA reads TGTGCCAGTAGTAAAACCTCCGGACGGGGGAACACTGAAGCTTTCTTT. This codes for CASSKTSGRGNTEAFF.

The gene calls are TRBV6-6 and TRBJ2-5, with 8 bases lining up with TRBD2. V shed 5 bases, J shed 5 bases, and the junction held 16 bases outside the gene matches. This CDR3 region has 17 residues. Germline V CDR1 and CDR2: MNHNY, SVGAGI (reference sequence). CDR3 nucleotides: TGTGCCAGCAGTCCAAACGGAGCAGCGGGGGTGGGTGAGACCCAGTACTTC. It yields the protein CASSPNGAAGVGETQYF.

The chain has TRBV19 and TRBJ1-5; TRBD1 aligns across 11 bases. This CDR3 is built from 19 residues. The V gene's germline CDR1 is LNHDA and CDR2 SQIVND (reference sequence). Trimming took 5 bases from V and 0 from J; bases not matched to a gene: 12. CDR3 region: CASSELRDRGIYSNQPQHF. CDR3 sequence (DNA): TGTGCCAGTAGTGAGCTCCGGGACAGGGGGATCTATAGCAATCAGCCCCAGCATTTT.

This clone has a single count. This chain links TRBV10-3 with TRBJ2-3; 7 bases are a match to TRBD2. The CDR3 loop spans 15 amino acids. Germline V gene lookup returns CDR1 ENHRY and CDR2 SYGVKD. Trimming removed 4 bases from V and 0 bases from J; junction bases left unmatched: 4. CDR3 DNA: TGTGCCATCAGTGCCCTAGCGGCTAGCACAGATACGCAGTATTTT. It is translated as CAISALAASTDTQYF.

This clone appeared a single time. The chain uses TRBV6-1 and TRBJ2-7; 9 bases are shared with TRBD1. Germline V gene data show CDR1 as MNHNS and CDR2 as SASEGT. The CDR3 sequence is 15 residues long. Unmatched junction bases numbered 3, after V lost 2 bases and J lost 1 base. In nucleotides, the CDR3 is TGTGCCAGCAGTGAATGGGACAGGGAATCCTACGAGCAGTACTTC. This encodes CASSEWDRESYEQYF.

The chain recombines TRBV11-1 with TRBJ2-7; D is uncertain. Germline V gene sequence: CDR1 SGHAT, CDR2 FQDESV (reference sequence). The CDR3 has 13 residues. The V end was cut by 3 bases, the J end by 2 bases, with 8 bases between. CDR3 DNA: TGTGCCAGCAGCTTCACAGAGACCTACGAGCAGTACTTC. Translation gives CASSFTETYEQYF.

The J gene is TRBJ2-7, the V gene TRBV4-2; TRBD1 matches 8 bases. The germline CDR1 and CDR2 sequences are LGHNA and YNFKEQ. Trimming took 1 base from V and 2 from J; bases not matched to a gene: 10. The CDR3 sequence is 17 residues long. This CDR3 reads CASSQGVWTGPPYEQYF. The DNA for the CDR3 is TGTGCCAGCAGCCAAGGAGTTTGGACAGGGCCCCCCTACGAGCAGTACTTC.

This clone was observed once. This sequence joins TRBV6-5 and TRBJ1-2, with TRBD1 matching 10 bases. Looked up from germline, CDR1 is MNHEY and CDR2 is SVGAGI. V lost 4 bases, J lost 2 bases, and 4 bases stayed unmatched. CDR3 length: 15 residues. The CDR3 region has the DNA TGTGCCAGCAGTTCCCCGGGACAGGGGAACTATGGCTACACCTTC. Translation: CASSSPGQGNYGYTF.

The V gene is TRBV19, the J gene TRBJ2-6; TRBD1 is a possible D gene (6 bases). The CDR3 loop spans 17 amino acids. Germline assignment: CDR1 LNHDA and CDR2 SQIVND (reference sequence). Trimming took 2 bases from V and 1 from J, leaving 12 bases between them. The DNA for the CDR3 is TGTGCCAGTAGTATATGGAGGACAGCATCTGGGGCCAACGTCCTGACTTTC. This sequence encodes CASSIWRTASGANVLTF.

The V and J genes are TRBV27 and TRBJ2-2; 13 positions agree with TRBD2. The length of the CDR3 is 16 residues. Trimming removed 5 bases from V and 9 bases from J; junction bases left unmatched: 9. The germline V gene has CDR1 MNHEY and CDR2 SMNVEV (reference sequence). In nucleotides, the CDR3 is TGTGCCAGCAGTGAAACTAGCGGGGGGGCCAACCGGGAGCTGTTTTTT. Protein product: CASSETSGGANRELFF.

This clone appeared once. The rearrangement links TRBV7-3 to TRBJ2-2; 9 bases map to TRBD1. Germline loops: CDR1 SGHTA, CDR2 FQGTGA. The length of the CDR3 is 15 residues. V lost 5 bases to trimming and J lost 4 bases; unmatched junction nucleotides: 5. The CDR3 loop reads CASSLQTGGTGELFF. CDR3 nucleotide sequence: TGTGCCAGCAGCCTACAGACAGGGGGCACCGGGGAGCTGTTTTTT.

The chain is built from TRBV7-9 and TRBJ1-6; possibly TRBD1 for D (5 bases). This CDR3 is 12 amino acids long. Trimming took off 7 bases at V and 8 bases at J, with 9 bases between the two ends. The germline CDR1 and CDR2 sequences are SEHNR and FQNEAQ (reference sequence). The CDR3 protein is CASTPRDSPLHF. The CDR3 DNA reads as TGTGCCAGCACCCCCAGGGATTCACCCCTCCACTTT.

The V call is TRBV28, the J call TRBJ1-5; the match to TRBD1 covers 10 bases. V dropped 6 bases and J dropped 1; count of bases not matched to a gene: 9. The CDR3 consists of 17 residues. Per germline, CDR1 MDHEN and CDR2 SYDVKM. The CDR3 region is CASSVTRTGGSNQPQHF. CDR3 coding DNA: TGTGCCAGCAGCGTAACCCGGACAGGGGGGAGCAATCAGCCCCAGCATTTT.

V usage is TRBV10-3 and J usage is TRBJ2-7; 8 bases are shared with TRBD2. This CDR3 is 16 amino acids long. From germline, CDR1 is ENHRY and CDR2 SYGVKD. V shed 0 bases, J shed 0 bases, and the junction held 4 bases outside the gene matches. The DNA of the CDR3 is TGTGCCATCAGTGAGTCGGGCAGCGGGGGCTCCTACGAGCAGTACTTC. It yields the protein CAISESGSGGSYEQYF.

This clone has a handful of counts. The rearrangement links TRBV2 to TRBJ2-1; tentative D call: TRBD2 (6 bases). This CDR3 has 14 residues. Trimming pared 10 bases from V and 4 bases from J, leaving 17 bases between. Germline loops: CDR1 SNHLY, CDR2 FYNNEI. The CDR3, as DNA: TGTGCCACCCTCCGGGGCGGGGCGTACAATGAGCAGTTCTTC. Translated: CATLRGGAYNEQFF.

Comments on this clone: Within the sample, other DNA sequences also encode this same CDR3. The chain recombines TRBV5-1 with TRBJ1-2; 7 bases match TRBD1. V lost 4 bases and J lost 4; bases outside the gene matches: 4. CDR3 length: 13 amino acids. Germline assignment: CDR1 SGHRS and CDR2 YFSETQ. In DNA form, the CDR3 reads TGCGCCAGCAGCCCCCGGGACAGCTATGGCTACACCTTC. It translates to CASSPRDSYGYTF.

The gene calls are TRBV6-2 or TRBV6-3 and TRBJ2-1, with TRBD2 matching over 10 bases. Germline values: CDR1 MNHEY, CDR2 SVGEGT. V lost 6 bases, J lost 3 bases, and 5 bases stayed unmatched. This CDR3 region has 15 residues. CDR3 residues: CASSQSGGVYNEQFF. The DNA for the CDR3 is TGTGCCAGCAGCCAGAGCGGGGGGGTCTACAATGAGCAGTTCTTC.

The chain recombines TRBV5-4 with TRBJ2-3; the match to TRBD2 covers 8 bases. The CDR3 is 15 residues long. V lost 2 bases, J lost 4 bases, and 6 bases stayed unmatched. Germline V gene sequence: CDR1 SGHNT, CDR2 YYREEE (reference sequence). Here the CDR3 reads CASSFRLAGPDTQYF. As DNA, the CDR3 is TGTGCCAGCAGCTTTAGGCTAGCGGGCCCAGATACGCAGTATTTT.

The V call is TRBV5-5, the J call TRBJ1-2; weak D call: TRBD1 (6 bases). Looked up from germline, CDR1 is SGHKS and CDR2 is YYEKEE (reference sequence). This CDR3 has 14 amino acids. The germline V and J ends were trimmed by 5 bases and 8 bases, with 19 bases remaining between them. The CDR3 DNA is TGTGCCAGCAGTTCTATACAGGGTTTAAAGGGCTACACCTTC. Its protein product is CASSSIQGLKGYTF.

The chain recombines TRBV5-4 with TRBJ2-3, with D maybe TRBD2 (7 bases). Germline assignment: CDR1 SGHNT and CDR2 YYREEE (reference sequence). This CDR3 has 16 residues. The V and J ends lost 4 bases and 7 bases respectively, with 22 bases between them. CDR3 residues: CASSRVEGGLGNTQYF. The CDR3 DNA reads TGTGCCAGCAGCCGAGTTGAGGGGGGGCTCGGGAATACGCAGTATTTT.

The chain couples TRBV7-3 to TRBJ2-2; D perhaps matches TRBD1 (6 bases). The length of the CDR3 is 13 residues. Germline-derived CDR1 and CDR2 are SGHTA and FQGTGA. Trimming took off 4 bases at V and 5 bases at J, with 8 bases between the two ends. CDR3 in amino acids: CASSSRGTGELFF. CDR3 in DNA: TGTGCCAGCAGCTCCAGGGGAACCGGGGAGCTGTTTTTT.

The V and J genes are TRBV27 and TRBJ1-2; 7 bases agree with TRBD1. V lost 0 bases, J lost 1 base, and 11 bases stayed unmatched. Germline loops: CDR1 MNHEY, CDR2 SMNVEV (reference sequence). The CDR3 loop spans 18 amino acids. In DNA form, the CDR3 reads TGTGCCAGCAGTTTATCCCCCCTTAGGCAGGGGGTTAACTATGGCTACACCTTC. Protein: CASSLSPLRQGVNYGYTF.

The chain links TRBV6-5 to TRBJ2-7, with TRBD1 matching over 7 bases. This CDR3 region has 13 residues. The V gene's germline CDR1 is MNHEY and CDR2 SVGAGI. J gave up 2 bases and V 5 bases, and 3 bases lay outside the gene matches. In DNA form, the CDR3 reads TGTGCCAGCAGTCCGACAGGGACCTACGAGCAGTACTTC. Translating it yields CASSPTGTYEQYF.

CDR3 bases: TGTGCCAGTAGTATTTCGGGGTCCGGCTATGGCTACACCTTC. Protein sequence: CASSISGSGYGYTF. The chain couples TRBV19 to TRBJ1-2, with D unclear. From germline, CDR1 is LNHDA and CDR2 SQIVND (reference sequence). V lost 3 bases and J 4 bases, leaving 12 bases between the germline ends. The CDR3 is 14 residues long.

In this sample, this clone turned up once. The chain uses TRBV7-9 and TRBJ2-7; maybe TRBD2 (5 bases). Per the germline V gene, CDR1 is SEHNR and CDR2 is FQNEAQ (reference sequence). The CDR3 has 13 amino acids. Deletions cut 4 bases from V and 3 bases from J, with 10 bases between. The CDR3 bases are TGTGCCAGCAGCTGGGGAGTGGGCTACGAGCAGTACTTC. This gives the protein CASSWGVGYEQYF.

The V and J genes are TRBV11-2 and TRBJ2-5; 10 nucleotides align to TRBD2. The trim removed 2 bases at V and 2 bases at J, leaving 2 bases unmatched. Germline loops: CDR1 SGHAT, CDR2 FQNNGV. The CDR3 loop spans 15 amino acids. This CDR3 reads CASSLQRGGQETQYF. DNA of the CDR3: TGTGCCAGCAGCTTACAGCGGGGGGGTCAAGAGACCCAGTACTTC.

The chain uses TRBV11-3 and TRBJ1-1; 7 bases are a match to TRBD1. Germline CDR1 reads SGHNT; CDR2 reads YENEEA. The CDR3 is 15 amino acids. V gave up 5 bases and J gave up 4 bases; unmatched junction bases: 10. CDR3 sequence: CASSPGTVRVTEAFF. In DNA form, the CDR3 reads TGTGCCAGCAGCCCGGGGACAGTGCGGGTCACTGAAGCTTTCTTT. Complete variable domain (other parts from reference TRBV11-3 and TRBJ1-1): EAGVVQSPRYKIIEKKQPVAFWCNPISGHNTLYWYLQNLGQGPELLIRYENEEAVDDSQLPKDRFSAERLKGVDSTLKIQPAELGDSAVYLCASSPGTVRVTEAFFGQGTRLTVV.

The rearrangement joins TRBV7-2 to TRBJ2-1; possible D gene TRBD2, 6 bases. CDR1 is SGHTA, CDR2 FQGNSA, per germline. This CDR3 has 19 amino acids. The V end was cut by 0 bases, the J end by 0 bases, with 18 bases between. The DNA for the CDR3 is TGTGCCAGCAGCTTAGCGTGGCGGGGACGATACACCTCCTACAATGAGCAGTTCTTC. This codes for CASSLAWRGRYTSYNEQFF.

J is TRBJ2-1 and V is TRBV19; TRBD2 matches at 8 bases. Trimming at V came to 9 bases and at J to 0 bases, leaving 10 bases not matched to a gene. The CDR3 is 16 amino acids. In germline, CDR1 is LNHDA, CDR2 SQIVND (reference sequence). Here the CDR3 DNA reads TGTGCCAGCGGCTACGACCGGGGGGGCTCCTACAATGAGCAGTTCTTC. It encodes CASGYDRGGSYNEQFF.